This is a list of T cell receptor beta chains from one sample in a study of glioma-infiltrating T cells. TCRdb analysed the multiplex PCR reads with MiXCR anew, one entry per CDR3 protein. The data show approximately 130,000 distinct CDR3 sequences, more than 20% seen once. The sequencing sample was made of glioma tissue, nonneoplastic brain tissue, or PBMCs (not recorded which). Receptor source: a human donor with low-grade glioma or glioblastoma, undergoing nonglioma brain surgery, or in good health (not recorded which). The CDR3 runs from the conserved cysteine through the conserved F or W. D genes are given only for firm matches. Only part of the rows carry a size: once, few, many, or a class if the clone is expanded.

>TRBV7-9|19|-|-|TRBJ2-1
TGTGCCAGCAGCCCTTGGGGAGATACAGGGAAGGGAGGCTACAATGAGCAGTTCTTC
CASSPWGDTGKGGYNEQFF
>TRBV7-8|15|TRBD1|few|TRBJ2-5
TGTGCCAGCAGCCCCGACAGGGGGCGATCAGAGACCCAGTACTTC
CASSPDRGRSETQYF
>TRBV24-1|15|-|few|TRBJ2-1
TGTGCCACCAGTGATTTGCGGGGATCAGGGAATGAGCAGTTCTTC
CATSDLRGSGNEQFF
>TRBV6-1|12|-|many|TRBJ1-5
TGTGCCAGCAAACAGCGTACTCAGCCCCAGCATTTT
CASKQRTQPQHF
>TRBV15|17|-|-|TRBJ2-1
TGTGCCACCAGCAGACCCCCGGGGGCCCTCTCCTACAATGAGCAGTTCTTC
CATSRPPGALSYNEQFF
>TRBV27|15|-|few|TRBJ1-6
TGTGCCAGCAGTTTTGACTCCCTCGGGAGACCACCCCTCCACTTT
CASSFDSLGRPPLHF
>TRBV5-4|14|-|-|TRBJ1-1
TGTGCCAGCAGGTCCGCGTCCAAGAACACTGAAGCTTTCTTT
CASRSASKNTEAFF
>TRBV27|17|TRBD1|few|TRBJ1-6
TGTGCCAGACGTGAGACCGGGACAGGGGCTTATAATTCACCCCTCCACTTT
CARRETGTGAYNSPLHF
>TRBV5-4|12|-|few|TRBJ2-1
TGTGCCAGCAGCCTGCCGGGTGATGAGCAGTTCTTC
CASSLPGDEQFF
>TRBV7-3|14|-|few|TRBJ2-3
TGTGCCAGCAGCTTAGGGACGCGCACAGATACGCAGTATTTT
CASSLGTRTDTQYF
>TRBV19|16|TRBD1|-|TRBJ1-1
TGTGCCAGTAGTAGGGCTAACAGGGGCCGGAACACTGAAGCTTTCTTT
CASSRANRGRNTEAFF
>TRBV28|18|-|-|TRBJ1-6
TGTGCCAGCAGCCCAGCAGCGGACGGGAGAGGATATAATTCACCCCTCCACTTT
CASSPAADGRGYNSPLHF
>TRBV12-3/TRBV12-4|15|-|-|TRBJ2-1
TGTGCCAGCAGTTCGGGACGAATCTCCTACAATGAGCAGTTCTTC
CASSSGRISYNEQFF
>TRBV20-1|14|TRBD1|-|TRBJ1-1
TGCAGTGCTAGAACAGGGGAAGATTACACTGAAGCTTTCTTT
CSARTGEDYTEAFF
>TRBV9|13|-|-|TRBJ2-2
TGTGCCAGTCGACAACCAACTGACGGGGAGCTGTTTTTT
CASRQPTDGELFF
>TRBV19|11|-|-|TRBJ2-3
TGTGCCAGTAGTATGGGGAACACGCAGTATTTT
CASSMGNTQYF
>TRBV7-2|13|-|many|TRBJ2-5
TGTGCCAGCAGCCCGGAGAGGGGAGAGACCCAGTACTTC
CASSPERGETQYF
>TRBV14|14|-|few|TRBJ2-5
TGTGCCAGCAGCCAACTCCGGACTGACGGGCCCCAGTACTTC
CASSQLRTDGPQYF
>TRBV7-9|15|-|few|TRBJ1-2
TGTGCCTCTAGGTTGTCGACCGGATCGTACTATGGCTACACCTTC
CASRLSTGSYYGYTF
>TRBV29-1|12|-|-|TRBJ1-2
TGCAGCGTTGATCCTGGGGGGGGTGGCTACACCTTC
CSVDPGGGGYTF
>TRBV7-9|14|-|-|TRBJ2-2
TGTGCCAGCAGCTTAGGGCAGGGCCCCGGGGAGCTGTTTTTT
CASSLGQGPGELFF
>TRBV28|15|-|many|TRBJ2-3
TGTGCCAGCAGTTTAATCGGGGTTCCAGGTTATACGCAGTATTTT
CASSLIGVPGYTQYF
>TRBV4-1|16|-|few|TRBJ1-1
TGCGCCAGCAGCCAAAAGATCACAGGGCGGAACACTGAAGCTTTCTTT
CASSQKITGRNTEAFF
>TRBV5-1|14|-|-|TRBJ2-3
TGCGCCAGCAGCTCCTCGTCAGCGGAAGATACGCAGTATTTT
CASSSSSAEDTQYF
>TRBV20-1|14|-|many|TRBJ1-3
TGCAGTGCGCAGCACGCGGGGACTGGAAACACCATATATTTT
CSAQHAGTGNTIYF
>TRBV27|14|-|many|TRBJ2-1
TGTGCCAGCAAACCGACAGACCCCTACAATGAGCAGTTCTTC
CASKPTDPYNEQFF
>TRBV29-1|13|-|-|TRBJ1-5
TGCAGCGTTGCGAGGGGTAGCAATCAGCCCCAGCATTTT
CSVARGSNQPQHF
>TRBV20-1|17|-|many|TRBJ1-6
TGCAGTGCTAGAGATCACAGGGCAGGGACCTATAATTCACCCCTCCACTTT
CSARDHRAGTYNSPLHF
>TRBV29-1|17|TRBD1|-|TRBJ2-1
TGCAGCGTTGAAGGATGGGAACGGACAGGCTCCTACAATGAGCAGCTCTTC
CSVEGWERTGSYNEQLF
>TRBV7-9|14|-|-|TRBJ2-2
TGTGCCAGCAGCTTAGTGGGGGACACCGGGGAGCTGTTTTTT
CASSLVGDTGELFF
>TRBV6-2/TRBV6-3|13|-|many|TRBJ1-5
TGTGCCAGCAGTTACTTTGGGGATCAGCCCCAGCATTTT
CASSYFGDQPQHF
>TRBV5-8|15|TRBD1|-|TRBJ2-1
TGTGCCAGCAGCTCGGGACAGAGCTCCTACAATGAGCAGTTCTTC
CASSSGQSSYNEQFF
>TRBV19|13|-|-|TRBJ1-1
TGTGCCAGTAGTATCCCCACATACACTGAAGCTTTCTTT
CASSIPTYTEAFF
>TRBV29-1|15|TRBD1|-|TRBJ2-5
TGCAGCGTTGACCCGGTTAACAGGGGCCAAGAGACCCAGTACTTC
CSVDPVNRGQETQYF
>TRBV28|16|-|few|TRBJ1-6
TGTGCCAGCAGCAAAACTATGAGCTCCTATAATTCACCCCTCCACTTT
CASSKTMSSYNSPLHF
>TRBV18|14|-|few|TRBJ2-1
TGTGCCAGCTCACCAGGGGGACCGCAGAATGAGCAGTTCTTC
CASSPGGPQNEQFF
>TRBV6-1|13|TRBD2|many|TRBJ2-3
TGTGCCAGCAGTGAACGGGGGGACCGTACGCAGTATTTT
CASSERGDRTQYF
>TRBV11-1|18|-|-|TRBJ1-1
TGTGCCAGCGGCCCCCTCCCCACCCGAGGGTACATGAACACTGAAGCTTTCTTT
CASGPLPTRGYMNTEAFF
>TRBV16|17|-|few|TRBJ1-5
TGTGCCAGCAGCCAAGTCCCGTCGGCAGTGGGCAGGCAGCCCCAGCATTTT
CASSQVPSAVGRQPQHF
>TRBV20-1|15|TRBD2|many|TRBJ2-3
TGCAGTGCTAGTGGGGGACTAGCGGCCACAGATACGCAGTATTTT
CSASGGLAATDTQYF
>TRBV7-2|16|-|few|TRBJ1-1
TGTGCCAGCAGCTTAGTCGGGGCATGGGAGAACACTGAAGCTTTCTTT
CASSLVGAWENTEAFF